These 27 T cell receptor beta chains originate from one sample sequenced in a study of tumor and adjacent non-tumor tissue in lung cancer. No cell sorting was done before RNA was extracted from the tissue. Three rounds of nested PCR, following a modified ARM-PCR protocol, produced the TCRbeta library. In TCRdb, the multiplex PCR reads were re-called with MiXCR into one record per CDR3 protein. This table holds approximately 68,000 distinct CDR3 sequences, 55% to 85% found once. Sequencing used lung tumor tissue. Every receptor here comes from a man aged 55 to 70 with non-small cell lung cancer.

This chain joins TRBV28 and TRBJ2-1; weak D call: TRBD2 (5 bases). The CDR3 extends over 15 amino acids. Trimming removed 11 bases at V and 12 bases at J, with 29 bases between. Per the germline V gene, CDR1 is MDHEN and CDR2 is SYDVKM. The CDR3 sequence: CAAQMRLPGMYVQFF. The DNA of the CDR3 is TGTGCCGCCCAGATGAGGCTTCCCGGGATGTATGTGCAGTTCTTC.

CDR3 loop: CASSSSGPNYGYTF. CDR3 DNA sequence: TGCGCCAGCAGCTCGTCAGGCCCTAACTATGGCTACACCTTC. The chain is built from TRBV5-1 and TRBJ1-2; unclear D gene. This CDR3 is 14 amino acids long. CDR1 SGHRS and CDR2 YFSETQ come from the germline V gene. Trimming stripped 3 bases from V and 0 bases from J, with 9 bases between.

The chain is built from TRBV20-1 and TRBJ2-1; D is uncertain. The V end lost 7 bases, the J end lost 0 bases, and 16 bases lay between the germline ends. CDR1 is DFQATT, CDR2 SNEGSKA, per germline (reference sequence). This CDR3 comprises 15 residues. Written as DNA, the CDR3 is TGCAGTGTCCACCCGATTCACAGCTCCTACAATGAGCAGTTCTTC. This translates into CSVHPIHSSYNEQFF.

The chain carries TRBV29-1 and TRBJ1-2; possibly TRBD1 for D (5 bases). CDR3 size: 13 residues. The germline CDR1 and CDR2 sequences are SQVTM and ANQGSEA. V was cut by 5 bases and J by 10 bases, with 20 bases left in between. The CDR3 reads CSVTQSGRGDYTF. The CDR3 DNA reads TGCAGCGTTACCCAGAGTGGGAGGGGAGACTACACCTTC.

This clonotype was counted once. The chain carries TRBV28 and TRBJ2-3; D gene ambiguous. V dropped 4 bases and J dropped 0 bases, with 11 bases sitting between them. This CDR3 region has 15 residues. Germline V gives CDR1 MDHEN, CDR2 SYDVKM. The CDR3 is CASSWSSLSTDTQYF. The DNA for the CDR3 is TGTGCCAGCAGTTGGAGTAGCCTTAGCACAGATACGCAGTATTTT.

Concerning this clonotype itself: The junction departs from germline at one end; a sequencing error may be responsible. V gene TRBV6-5 combines with J gene TRBJ2-7, with 7 nucleotides matching TRBD2. Germline CDR1 reads MNHEY; CDR2 reads SVGAGI. The CDR3 extends over 15 amino acids. The CDR3 DNA is TGTGGCAGCAGTTACTCGAGGCGGGAGACGGCCGAACGGTGCTTC. Its protein is CGSSYSRRETAERCF.

In regard to this clonotype: The junction shows a germline mismatch at one end, possibly a read error. The genes are TRBV29-1 and TRBJ1-2, with a tentative D call TRBD1 (5 bases). Germline V gives CDR1 SQVTM, CDR2 ANQGSEA. The CDR3 is made up of 13 amino acids. The CDR3 sequence is CRVTQRARGDYAF. CDR3 DNA sequence: TGCAGAGTTACCCAGAGGGCAAGGGGAGACTACGCCTTC.

Note on this clonotype: Sequence at one end of the junction differs from germline and may be a read error. DNA for the CDR3: TGTGCCGGCAGCTTAGGGCGGCCCGGGAAGCTGTTTTTT. Protein sequence: CAGSLGRPGKLFF. V is TRBV11-2 and J is TRBJ2-2; D possibly corresponds to TRBD2 (5 bases). Germline V lookup: CDR1 SGHAT, CDR2 FQNNGV. The CDR3 loop spans 13 amino acids.

A remark on this clonotype: The CDR3 carries no conserved terminal phenylalanine or tryptophan, so it likely arises from a read error. The rearrangement links TRBV6-5 to TRBJ1-6; TRBD1 might be the D (5 bases). Germline V gene data show CDR1 as MNHEY and CDR2 as SVGAGI. The CDR3 covers 17 residues. CDR3 DNA: TGTGCCTGCAGCACTGGGACTTTGAGCTCCTATAATTCACCCCTCCACTTG. Its translation is CACSTGTLSSYNSPLHL.

As for this clonotype: This CDR3 is missing its conserved last phenylalanine or tryptophan, likely due to a read error. The chain employs TRBV5-4 and TRBJ2-3; 8 bases align to TRBD2. The CDR3 extends over 16 amino acids. Germline values: CDR1 SGHNT, CDR2 YYREEE (reference sequence). V lost 4 bases, J lost 6 bases, and 13 bases stayed unmatched. CDR3: CASSPIERESCDTQYL. The CDR3 nucleotides read TGTGCCAGCAGCCCTATCGAGCGGGAGTCGTGTGATACGCAGTATCTT.

The genes are TRBV20-1 and TRBJ2-7, with TRBD1 matching over 9 bases. The CDR3 has 14 residues. The germline V gene has CDR1 DFQATT and CDR2 SNEGSKA (reference sequence). Trimming removed 6 bases from V and 5 bases from J; junction bases left unmatched: 11. The CDR3: CSAVWTGVRNEQYF. CDR3 nucleotide sequence: TGCAGTGCAGTTTGGACAGGGGTAAGGAACGAGCAGTACTTC.

A remark on this clonotype: An end of the junction does not agree with germline; a read error may underlie this. This chain links TRBV6-6 with TRBJ2-7, with TRBD1 matching over 8 bases. The CDR3 is 15 amino acids. Germline CDR1 MNHNY, CDR2 SVGAGI (reference sequence). CDR3 in amino acids: CASSPPGQVPYEQYF. The CDR3 DNA reads TGTGCCAGCAGTCCACCGGGACAGGTCCCCTACGAACAGTACTTC.

On this clonotype itself: One junction end disagrees with the germline gene, perhaps due to a read error. The rearrangement uses TRBV10-2 and TRBJ2-7; 9 nucleotides align to TRBD1. Germline assignment: CDR1 WSHSY and CDR2 SAAADI. The CDR3 spans 15 residues. CDR3 sequence reads: CASTPGTGSSYKQYF. The DNA of the CDR3 is TGCGCCAGCACCCCCGGGACAGGGTCCTCCTACAAGCAGTACTTC.

Regarding this clonotype: This may come from a read error, since a much larger clone is one base off. The V and J genes are TRBV20-1 and TRBJ2-1; D gene uncertain. Germline CDR1 is DFQATT and CDR2 is SNEGSKA (reference sequence). V was pared by 3 bases and J by 5 bases, with 8 bases between. CDR3 length: 12 residues. CDR3 amino acids: CSASLQDNEQFF. In DNA form, the CDR3 reads TGCAGTGCTAGTCTTCAAGACAATGAGCAGTTCTTC.

This clonotype was seen many times. V and J are TRBV6-1 and TRBJ1-5; D call uncertain. The V and J ends lost 4 bases and 7 bases respectively, with 8 bases between them. The CDR3 is made up of 12 amino acids. Germline lookup yields CDR1 MNHNS and CDR2 SASEGT. The CDR3 DNA sequence: TGTGCCAGCAGTGTTTTGGGGCAGCCCCAGCATTTT. This codes for CASSVLGQPQHF.

Remarks on this clonotype: Compared with germline, one end of the junction differs, possibly owing to a read error. The CDR3 bases are TGTGCCATCAGCGCAACCGGGACTAGCCGCGAGGAGACCCAGTACTTT. Its translation is CAISATGTSREETQYF. The rearrangement links TRBV10-3 to TRBJ2-5, with 9 bases identical to TRBD2. Per the germline V gene, CDR1 is ENHRY and CDR2 is SYGVKD. This CDR3 contains 16 residues.

Worth noting for this clonotype: Compared with germline, one end of the junction differs, possibly owing to a read error. The CDR3 nucleotides are TGCAGCGTTGAAGTGAACTGGGGTGTCACAAATACGCAGTATTTT. Residues: CSVEVNWGVTNTQYF. This sequence joins TRBV29-1 and TRBJ2-3, with unresolved D. CDR3 length: 15 residues. Germline lookup yields CDR1 SQVTM and CDR2 ANQGSEA.

This clonotype was seen at least ten times. J is TRBJ2-7 and V is TRBV5-6, with 8 bases lining up with TRBD2. The CDR3 contains 16 residues. The trim removed 4 bases at V and 2 bases at J, leaving 11 bases unmatched. The germline CDR1 and CDR2 sequences are SGHDT and YYEEEE. CDR3 region: CASSPPPREVTYEQYF. The CDR3 coding sequence is TGTGCCAGCAGCCCGCCCCCGCGGGAGGTTACCTACGAGCAGTACTTC.

A word on this clonotype: An end of the junction does not agree with germline; a read error may underlie this. The genes are TRBV12-3 or TRBV12-4 and TRBJ2-7; 8 bases fit TRBD1. The CDR3 is made up of 14 amino acids. The CDR3 region is CASSQRTGFYVQYF. The CDR3 DNA reads as TGTGCCAGTAGTCAGCGGACAGGGTTTTACGTGCAGTACTTC.

As concerns this clonotype: Germline is not matched at one junction end, which may reflect a read error. The V call is TRBV20-1, the J call TRBJ2-3; D is perhaps TRBD2 (7 bases). The CDR3 has 14 amino acids. The germline gives CDR1 DFQATT, CDR2 SNEGSKA (reference sequence). The CDR3 spells CSDREGEGTDMQYF. The CDR3 nucleotides read TGCAGTGATAGAGAGGGGGAGGGCACAGATATGCAGTATTTT.

With regard to this clonotype: The junction shows a germline mismatch at one end, possibly a read error. CDR3 in amino acids: CASPGTSSTGELFF. In DNA form, the CDR3 reads TGTGCCAGCCCCGGGACTTCTTCCACCGGGGAGTTGTTTTTT. V is TRBV6-7 and J is TRBJ2-2; maybe TRBD2 (6 bases). TRBV6-7 has ORF status, its function being uncertain. The CDR3 consists of 14 residues.

This clonotype was detected many times. This chain connects TRBV6-1 to TRBJ2-1, with 10 positions matching TRBD2. Germline CDR1 and CDR2: MNHNS and SASEGT. This CDR3 is 17 amino acids long. The trim removed 2 bases at V and 0 bases at J, leaving 4 bases unmatched. The DNA of the CDR3 is TGTGCCAGCAGTGAAAGGACTAGCGGAGCCTCCTACAATGAGCAGTTCTTC. Translating gives CASSERTSGASYNEQFF.

The chain uses TRBV10-2 and TRBJ2-6; either TRBD1 or TRBD2 may fit D (5 bases each). Germline CDR1 and CDR2: WSHSY and SAAADI. The CDR3 totals 13 residues. The CDR3 DNA reads as TGCGTCGGTGGGGGAACAGGGGCCAACGTCCTGACTTTC. Its protein product is CVGGGTGANVLTF.

As for this clonotype: At one end the junction does not follow the germline gene, possibly because of a read error. The J gene is TRBJ2-3, the V gene TRBV7-9, with TRBD2 matching 16 bases. This CDR3 spans 15 amino acids. Germline CDR1 reads SEHNR; CDR2 reads FQNEAQ (reference sequence). CDR3 protein: CASSLGTSGRATKYF. The CDR3 DNA follows: TGCGCCAGCAGCCTCGGGACTAGCGGGAGGGCTACGAAGTATTTT.

This clonotype has ten or more counts. The chain employs TRBV6-6 and TRBJ2-7; D perhaps matches TRBD2 (6 bases). The CDR3 extends over 16 amino acids. Germline values: CDR1 MNHNY, CDR2 SVGAGI (reference sequence). Trimming took 2 bases from V and 6 from J, leaving 20 bases between them. The CDR3 loop is CASSYGPWRGDVEQYF. Written as DNA, the CDR3 is TGTGCCAGCAGTTACGGACCTTGGCGGGGAGACGTCGAGCAGTACTTC.

As regards this clonotype: Compared with germline, one end of the junction differs, possibly owing to a read error. This chain connects TRBV20-1 to TRBJ2-1; D may be TRBD1 (6 bases). CDR1 is DFQATT, CDR2 SNEGSKA, per germline (reference sequence). This CDR3 contains 13 residues. The DNA for the CDR3 is TGCAGTGCTCGGGACATATCCTACAATGAGAAGTTCTTC. Translated, it gives CSARDISYNEKFF.

The DNA for the CDR3 is TGTGCCAGTAGCCATACAAAGGCAGGGGTGGAGACCCAGTACTTC. This translates into CASSHTKAGVETQYF. J is TRBJ2-5 and V is TRBV11-1; D is possibly TRBD1 (6 bases). Between the trimmed V and J ends, which lost 9 bases and 5 bases, there was a span of 22 bases. CDR1 and CDR2 from the germline V gene are SGHAT and FQDESV (reference sequence). The CDR3 covers 15 residues.